This T cell receptor beta chain was identified during a study of blood T cell repertoires in COVID-19. Study overall: Specimens from acute and convalescent COVID-19 originated in the United States, Italy and Spain. T cells, B-cell-depleted T cells, or PBMCs provided the cDNA or gDNA that served as material.

Per the study methods: Scientists estimated how many nucleated cells there were by amplifying reference gene primers. The protocol was immunoSEQ multiplex PCR, while the TCRdb copy is restricted to in-frame clones and leaves out a portion. The V and J calls and clone size come from that table; D and trimming were worked out from the DNA. The sample has some 150,000 clones, about 84% seen once. Sequencing was done on a sample of peripheral blood. This sequence was found in a woman aged 45-65 years with acute or convalescent COVID-19.

The CDR3, as DNA: TGTGCCAGCTCGACAGGGTTCGGGACTAATGAAAAACTGTTTTTT. It yields the protein CASSTGFGTNEKLFF. The chain uses TRBV18 and TRBJ1-4; 7 nucleotides align to TRBD1. V shed 6 bases, J shed 2 bases, and the junction held 6 bases outside the gene matches. CDR3 length: 15 amino acids. Germline V lookup: CDR1 KGHSH, CDR2 LQKENI.